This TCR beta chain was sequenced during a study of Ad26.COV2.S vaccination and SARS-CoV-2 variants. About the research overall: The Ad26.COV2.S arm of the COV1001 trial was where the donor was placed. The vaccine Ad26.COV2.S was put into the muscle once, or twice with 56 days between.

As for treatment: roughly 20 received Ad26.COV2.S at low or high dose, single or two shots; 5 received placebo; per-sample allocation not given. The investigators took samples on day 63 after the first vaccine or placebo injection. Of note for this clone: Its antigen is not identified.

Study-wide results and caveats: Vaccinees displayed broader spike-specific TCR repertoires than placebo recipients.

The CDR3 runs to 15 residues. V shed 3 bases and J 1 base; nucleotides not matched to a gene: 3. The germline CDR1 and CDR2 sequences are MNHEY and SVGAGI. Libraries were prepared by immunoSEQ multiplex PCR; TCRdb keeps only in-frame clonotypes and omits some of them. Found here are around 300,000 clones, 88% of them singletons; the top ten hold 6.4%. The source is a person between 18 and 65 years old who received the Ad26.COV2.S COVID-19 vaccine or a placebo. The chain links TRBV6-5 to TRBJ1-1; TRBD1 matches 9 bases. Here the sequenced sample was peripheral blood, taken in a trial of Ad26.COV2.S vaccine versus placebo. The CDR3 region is CASSYGGQGNTEAFF. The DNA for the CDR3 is TGTGCCAGCAGTTATGGGGGACAGGGGAACACTGAAGCTTTCTTT.